The 5 T cell receptor beta chains reported below all come from one sample, sequenced in a study of chemoradiotherapy in HPV16-positive cancers. Assay: immunoSEQ multiplex PCR; the TCRdb copy retains only in-frame clones and omits some. The profile shows fewer than 8,500 clones, 75% to 90% of them singletons. The source was tumor tissue, collected from a patient who underwent chemoradiotherapy. All receptors come from a human donor with HPV-associated anogenital cancer.

This clone came up once. The chain employs TRBV6-1 and TRBJ1-2, with 8 bases identical to TRBD1. The germline V gene has CDR1 MNHNS and CDR2 SASEGT. The CDR3 spans 14 residues. V dropped 6 bases and J dropped 2; count of bases not matched to a gene: 5. The DNA for the CDR3 is TGTGCCAGCAGCGGACAGGGCCAGAACTATGGCTACACCTTC. This encodes CASSGQGQNYGYTF.

The V call is TRBV7-6, the J call TRBJ2-7; D might be TRBD2 (5 bases). The CDR3 has 16 amino acids. V shed 1 base and J shed 0 bases, with 13 bases lying between them. Germline V gene lookup returns CDR1 SGHVS and CDR2 FNYEAQ. CDR3 region: CASSLGERPSSYEQYF. For the CDR3, the DNA is TGTGCCAGCAGCTTAGGGGAGCGGCCGAGCTCCTACGAGCAGTACTTC. The variable domain in full, completed from reference TRBV7-6 and TRBJ2-7, reads GAGVSQSPRYKVTKRGQDVALRCDPISGHVSLYWYRQALGQGPEFLTYFNYEAQQDKSGLPNDRFSAERPEGSISTLTIQRTEQRDSAMYRCASSLGERPSSYEQYFGPGTRLTVT.

This sequence joins TRBV30 and TRBJ1-3; tentatively, D is TRBD1 (5 bases). Germline V gene sequence: CDR1 GTSNPN, CDR2 SVGIG (reference sequence). V was pared by 1 base and J by 0 bases, with 10 bases between. This CDR3 comprises 15 residues. CDR3 sequence (DNA): TGTGCCTGGAGTGGGGGGACCTCCTCTGGAAACACCATATATTTT. Protein sequence: CAWSGGTSSGNTIYF.

CDR3 residues: CASTLTSGSNEQFF. CDR3 DNA: TGTGCCAGCACTCTAACTAGCGGGAGCAATGAGCAGTTCTTC. The chain recombines TRBV6-6 with TRBJ2-1; TRBD2 aligns across 11 bases. V was pared by 7 bases and J by 6 bases, with 5 bases of the junction left unmatched. The V gene's germline CDR1 is MNHNY and CDR2 SVGAGI (reference sequence). The CDR3 is made up of 14 amino acids.

Points on this clone: The sample holds other DNA sequences that translate to the same CDR3. The chain joins TRBV28 to TRBJ1-1; D gene unclear. CDR1 is MDHEN, CDR2 SYDVKM, per germline. V lost 6 bases and J 5 bases, leaving 10 bases between the germline ends. This CDR3 is 12 amino acids long. This chain's CDR3 is CASSLLGTEAFF. For the CDR3, the DNA is TGTGCCAGCAGCTTACTTGGTACTGAAGCTTTCTTT.